The present T cell receptor beta chain was sequenced within a study of T cell changes during pregnancy in multiple sclerosis. Repertoires were generated with immunoSEQ multiplex PCR, while TCRdb's copy carries only in-frame clones and drops some. The table lists approximately 90,000 clones, over 90% of them singletons. The CDR3 is made up of 18 amino acids. V lost 2 bases and J lost 1; bases outside the gene matches: 8. Germline loops: CDR1 SGHDT, CDR2 YYEEEE. The sequences come from peripheral blood, collected in the third trimester of pregnancy. The J gene is TRBJ1-3, the V gene TRBV5-6, with 11 positions matching TRBD1. This TCR was recovered from a female donor with multiple sclerosis, enrolled in a pregnancy study. This CDR3 reads CASSFGTGGFGSGNTIYF. DNA of the CDR3: TGTGCCAGCAGCTTTGGGACAGGGGGGTTTGGGTCTGGAAACACCATATATTTT. Combining the CDR3 with reference TRBV5-6 and TRBJ1-3 gives the whole variable domain DAGVTQSPTHLIKTRGQQVTLRCSPKSGHDTVSWYQQALGQGPQFIFQYYEEEERQRGNFPDRFSGHQFPNYSSELNVNALLLGDSALYLCASSFGTGGFGSGNTIYFGEGSWLTVV.